This TCR beta chain was sequenced for a study of neurological immune-mediated disorders. V was clipped by 5 bases and J by 7 bases, with 15 bases between them. Germline V CDR1 and CDR2: MGHRA, YSYEKL. The CDR3 has 13 residues. The authors produced cDNA by 5'RACE using 10-nucleotide random UMIs. TCRdb re-derived calls from the 5' RACE reads in MiXCR, one entry per CDR3 protein. The repertoire holds 50,000 or so distinct CDR3 sequences, under 30% seen once, with 20% to 25% in the top ten. The sequence was obtained from a woman in her 70s in good health. The sequenced material came from PBMCs. V is TRBV4-1 and J is TRBJ2-7, with D maybe TRBD1 (6 bases). The CDR3 loop is CASSYLGAEEQYF. For the CDR3, the DNA is TGCGCCAGCAGCTACTTGGGGGCGGAGGAGCAGTACTTC.